Each of the 16 T cell receptor beta chains below was sequenced from the same sample in a study of siplizumab effects on memory and regulatory T cells. The repertoire was sequenced with immunoSEQ multiplex PCR; TCRdb's copy has only in-frame clones and lacks some. The table records more than 50,000 clones, more than 80% of them present only once. Sequencing was done on a sample of CD8+ T cells sorted from blood. Receptors were obtained from a human donor in good health.

DNA for the CDR3: TGTGCCACCAGCAGAGTGCTTGGGGAGACCCAGTACTTC. Its translation is CATSRVLGETQYF. The chain recombines TRBV15 with TRBJ2-5; D remains ambiguous. This CDR3 has 13 amino acids. From germline, CDR1 is LNHNV and CDR2 YYDKDF (reference sequence). The V and J ends lost 1 base and 5 bases respectively, with 8 bases between them.

This clone is classed as medium-sized (0.01 to 0.1%). The chain links TRBV6-1 to TRBJ2-7; D unclear. The CDR3 is 15 residues long. V was pared by 6 bases and J by 5 bases, with 20 bases between. Germline CDR1 and CDR2: MNHNS and SASEGT. CDR3 amino acids: CASSLMGSPPNEQYF. As DNA, the CDR3 is TGTGCCAGCAGCCTAATGGGATCACCCCCAAACGAGCAGTACTTC.

The chain combines TRBV4-1 with TRBJ1-5; 9 nucleotides match TRBD1. The germline CDR1 and CDR2 sequences are MGHRA and YSYEKL. The CDR3 is 15 residues long. J was trimmed by 3 bases and V by 2 bases; bases with no gene match: 2. The CDR3 coding sequence is TGCGCCAGCAGCCAAACAGGGGGCCCCAATCAGCCCCAGCATTTT. This sequence encodes CASSQTGGPNQPQHF.

This chain uses TRBV5-4 with TRBJ1-1, with a weak D call TRBD1 (5 bases). Trimming pared 5 bases from V and 3 bases from J, leaving 14 bases between. CDR3 length: 14 amino acids. Per germline, CDR1 SGHNT and CDR2 YYREEE (reference sequence). CDR3 protein: CASSRDGRDTEAFF. The CDR3 bases are TGTGCCAGCAGTCGGGACGGGCGGGACACTGAAGCTTTCTTT.

The CDR3 coding sequence is TGTGCCAGCAACCCGGGACTAGCGGGCAATGAGCAGTTCTTC. Residues: CASNPGLAGNEQFF. The chain carries TRBV6-5 and TRBJ2-1; 12 bases agree with TRBD2. Per germline, CDR1 MNHEY and CDR2 SVGAGI. Trimming took 7 bases from V and 6 from J; bases not matched to a gene: 4. The CDR3 consists of 14 residues.

V is TRBV7-2 and J is TRBJ2-7; TRBD2 matches at 7 bases. This CDR3 is 15 amino acids long. Germline V gene sequence: CDR1 SGHTA, CDR2 FQGNSA. V lost 4 bases to trimming and J lost 4 bases; unmatched junction nucleotides: 10. This chain's CDR3 is CASSSTGLTIYEQYF. CDR3 sequence (DNA): TGTGCCAGCAGCTCGACGGGACTAACGATATACGAGCAGTACTTC.

This clone appeared once. V gene TRBV27 combines with J gene TRBJ2-6; D may be TRBD1 (6 bases). The germline V gene encodes CDR1 MNHEY and CDR2 SMNVEV (reference sequence). V lost 4 bases, J lost 0 bases, and 13 bases lay in between. CDR3 length: 17 residues. CDR3 sequence: CASSWTVPPSGANVLTF. CDR3 sequence (DNA): TGTGCCAGCAGTTGGACAGTACCCCCCTCTGGGGCCAACGTCCTGACTTTC. Drawing the rest from reference TRBV27 and TRBJ2-6, the complete variable domain is EAQVTQNPRYLITVTGKKLTVTCSQNMNHEYMSWYRQDPGLGLRQIYYSMNVEVTDKGDVPEGYKVSRKEKRNFPLILESPSPNQTSLYFCASSWTVPPSGANVLTFGAGSRLTVL.

This sequence joins TRBV5-4 and TRBJ1-4; no clear D gene. CDR3 length: 15 amino acids. V lost 4 bases, J lost 4 bases, and 14 bases lay in between. Germline CDR1 SGHNT, CDR2 YYREEE (reference sequence). CDR3 loop: CASSRRGVNNEKLFF. CDR3 DNA sequence: TGTGCCAGCAGCCGCCGGGGAGTCAATAATGAAAAACTGTTTTTT.

There are a few counts of this clone. This chain joins TRBV19 and TRBJ1-1, with a possible D match to TRBD1 (6 bases). In germline, CDR1 is LNHDA, CDR2 SQIVND (reference sequence). CDR3 length: 14 amino acids. The V gene lost 6 bases and the J gene lost 4 bases, with 15 bases spanning the gap. The CDR3 nucleotides read TGTGCCAGTAGCCTCCGTGGAGGGGGCACTGAAGCTTTCTTT. Translated: CASSLRGGGTEAFF.

This clone was counted a single time. The chain joins TRBV28 to TRBJ2-2; D is unclear. V lost 6 bases and J lost 8, with 13 bases in between. The CDR3 runs 13 residues. Germline values: CDR1 MDHEN, CDR2 SYDVKM. The CDR3 DNA sequence: TGTGCCAGCAGCCCAAGCCGCATGGGGGAGCTGTTTTTT. It yields the protein CASSPSRMGELFF.

The chain couples TRBV30 to TRBJ2-7, with 7 bases that match TRBD1. J was trimmed by 5 bases and V by 1 base; bases with no gene match: 8. CDR1 GTSNPN and CDR2 SVGIG come from the germline V gene (reference sequence). The CDR3 has 14 amino acids. For the CDR3, the DNA is TGTGCCTGGAGTGGCGACAGGGTTGCAGACGAGCAGTACTTC. Translated: CAWSGDRVADEQYF.

This chain joins TRBV7-9 and TRBJ2-2; D ambiguous. This CDR3 region has 13 residues. V gave up 5 bases and J gave up 6 bases, with 10 bases separating them. Germline CDR1 SEHNR, CDR2 FQNEAQ (reference sequence). The CDR3 is CASSAVVSGELFF. CDR3 in DNA: TGTGCCAGCAGCGCAGTCGTATCCGGGGAGCTGTTTTTT.

This clone was counted a single time. Mismatch with germline at one junction end may stem from a read error. This chain connects TRBV6-1 to TRBJ2-5; 9 positions match TRBD2. Germline V CDR1 and CDR2: MNHNS, SASEGT. CDR3 size: 12 residues. CDR3 in amino acids: CASSYGGASGDF. The DNA of the CDR3 is TGTGCCAGCTCATACGGGGGGGCTAGCGGGGACTTC.

This clone has just one count. V and J are TRBV27 and TRBJ2-3; 13 bases align to TRBD2. The CDR3 runs to 17 residues. CDR1 and CDR2 from the germline V gene are MNHEY and SMNVEV (reference sequence). V shed 9 bases and J 4 bases; nucleotides not matched to a gene: 13. CDR3 bases: TGTGCCAGTTCACTAGCGGGAGGGCCACGGTTCGCAGATACGCAGTATTTT. As protein: CASSLAGGPRFADTQYF.

This rearrangement joins TRBV29-1 to TRBJ2-7; the D is unclear. CDR3 size: 12 residues. Trimming stripped 5 bases from V and 1 base from J, with 9 bases between. Germline values: CDR1 SQVTM, CDR2 ANQGSEA. CDR3 DNA: TGCAGCGTTAGAAGTAGTTCCTACGAGCAGTACTTC. This gives the protein CSVRSSSYEQYF.

The count of this clone is one. Here the CDR3 DNA reads TGTGCCAGCAGCAAGGTTTGGGCGAGGGGAGCGGCGTCCTACGAGCAGTACTTC. Its translation: CASSKVWARGAASYEQYF. The chain recombines TRBV5-4 with TRBJ2-7, with D possibly being TRBD1 or TRBD2 (5 bases each). The CDR3 extends over 18 amino acids. Germline CDR1 and CDR2: SGHNT and YYREEE (reference sequence). V lost 4 bases, J lost 1 base, and 24 bases lay in between.